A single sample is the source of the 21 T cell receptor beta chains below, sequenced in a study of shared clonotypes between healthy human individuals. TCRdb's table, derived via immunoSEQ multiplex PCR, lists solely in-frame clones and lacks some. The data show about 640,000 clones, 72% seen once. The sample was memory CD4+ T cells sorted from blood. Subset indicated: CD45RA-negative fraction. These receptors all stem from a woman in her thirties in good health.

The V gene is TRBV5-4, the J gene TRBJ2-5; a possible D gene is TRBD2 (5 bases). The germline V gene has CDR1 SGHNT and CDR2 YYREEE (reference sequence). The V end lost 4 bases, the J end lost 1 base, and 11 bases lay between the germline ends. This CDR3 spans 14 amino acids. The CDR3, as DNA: TGTGCCAGCAGCAGGGAGCGCCTCCAAGAGACCCAGTACTTC. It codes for CASSRERLQETQYF.

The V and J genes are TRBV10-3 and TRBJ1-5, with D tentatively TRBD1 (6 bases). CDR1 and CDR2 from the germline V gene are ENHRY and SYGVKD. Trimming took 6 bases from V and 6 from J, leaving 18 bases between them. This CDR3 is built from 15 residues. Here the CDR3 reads CAISPDGGAGQPQHF. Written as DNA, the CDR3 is TGTGCCATCAGCCCGGATGGGGGGGCCGGTCAGCCCCAGCATTTT.

In DNA form, the CDR3 reads TGTGCCAGCAGCGGAAGTCCGGGGAGATGCACAGATACGCAGTATTTT. Its translation is CASSGSPGRCTDTQYF. The chain is built from TRBV21-1 and TRBJ2-3; the DNA was not compared with TRBD2, the D call given in the table. TRBV21-1 is a recognized pseudogene. This CDR3 contains 16 residues.

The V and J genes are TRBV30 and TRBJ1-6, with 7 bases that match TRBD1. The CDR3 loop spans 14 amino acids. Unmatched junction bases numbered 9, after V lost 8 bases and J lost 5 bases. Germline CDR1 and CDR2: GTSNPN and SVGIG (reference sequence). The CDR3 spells CAAGIGTDNSPLHF. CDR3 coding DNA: TGTGCCGCGGGGATCGGGACAGATAATTCACCCCTCCACTTT.

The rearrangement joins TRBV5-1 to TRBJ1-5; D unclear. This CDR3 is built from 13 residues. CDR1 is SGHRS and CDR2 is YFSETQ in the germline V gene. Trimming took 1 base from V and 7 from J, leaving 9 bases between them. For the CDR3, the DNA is TGCGCCAGCAGCTTGTACGGGGAACAGCCCCAGCATTTT. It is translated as CASSLYGEQPQHF.

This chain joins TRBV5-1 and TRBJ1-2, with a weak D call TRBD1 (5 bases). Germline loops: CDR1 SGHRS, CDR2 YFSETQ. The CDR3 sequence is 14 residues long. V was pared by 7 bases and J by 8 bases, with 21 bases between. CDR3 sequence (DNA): TGCGCCAGCTCATCCAGCCAAGGGGCGCAGGGCTACACCTTC. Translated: CASSSSQGAQGYTF. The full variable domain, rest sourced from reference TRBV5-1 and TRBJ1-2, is KAGVTQTPRYLIKTRGQQVTLSCSPISGHRSVSWYQQTPGQGLQFLFEYFSETQRNKGNFPGRFSGRQFSNSRSEMNVSTLELGDSALYLCASSSSQGAQGYTFGSGTRLTVV.

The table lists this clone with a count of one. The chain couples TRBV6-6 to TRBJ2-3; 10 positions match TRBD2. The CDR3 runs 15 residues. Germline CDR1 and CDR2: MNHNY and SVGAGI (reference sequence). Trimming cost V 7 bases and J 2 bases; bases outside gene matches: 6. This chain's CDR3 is CASTSSGSVTDTQYF. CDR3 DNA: TGTGCCAGCACCTCTAGCGGGAGTGTCACAGATACGCAGTATTTT.

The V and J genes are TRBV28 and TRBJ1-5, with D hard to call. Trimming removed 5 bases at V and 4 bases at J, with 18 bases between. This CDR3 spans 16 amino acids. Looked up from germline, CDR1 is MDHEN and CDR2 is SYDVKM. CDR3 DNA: TGTGCCAGCAGTACCTCCTCGACGAGGAGGAATCAGCCCCAGCATTTT. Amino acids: CASSTSSTRRNQPQHF.

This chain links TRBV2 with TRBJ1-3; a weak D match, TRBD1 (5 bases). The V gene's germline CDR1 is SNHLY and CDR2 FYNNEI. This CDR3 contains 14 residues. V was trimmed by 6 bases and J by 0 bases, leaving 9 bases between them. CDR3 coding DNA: TGTGCCAGCAGGGCAGGGAACTCTGGAAACACCATATATTTT. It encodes CASRAGNSGNTIYF. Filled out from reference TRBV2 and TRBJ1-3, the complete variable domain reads EPEVTQTPSHQVTQMGQEVILRCVPISNHLYFYWYRQILGQKVEFLVSFYNNEISEKSEIFDDQFSVERPDGSNFTLKIRSTKLEDSAMYFCASRAGNSGNTIYFGEGSWLTVV.

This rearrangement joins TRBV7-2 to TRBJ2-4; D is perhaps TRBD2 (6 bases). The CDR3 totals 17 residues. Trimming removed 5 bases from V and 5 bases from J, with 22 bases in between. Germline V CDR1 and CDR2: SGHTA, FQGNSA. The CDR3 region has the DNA TGTGCCAGCAGCCCCCCTTTTGGGGACTGGGGCCAAAACATTCAGTACTTC. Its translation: CASSPPFGDWGQNIQYF.

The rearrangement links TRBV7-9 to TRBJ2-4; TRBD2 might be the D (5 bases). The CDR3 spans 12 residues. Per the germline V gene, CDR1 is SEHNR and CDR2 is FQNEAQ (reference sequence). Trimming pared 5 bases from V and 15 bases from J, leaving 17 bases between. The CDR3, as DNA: TGTGCCAGCAGCCCCCCCACGGGAATCCCGTACTTC. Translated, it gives CASSPPTGIPYF. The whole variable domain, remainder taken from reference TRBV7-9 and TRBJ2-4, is DTGVSQNPRHKITKRGQNVTFRCDPISEHNRLYWYRQTLGQGPEFLTYFQNEAQLEKSRLLSDRFSAERPKGSFSTLEIQRTEQGDSAMYLCASSPPTGIPYFGAGTRLSVL.

The CDR3 spells CTAQGREGYTF. The CDR3 DNA reads TGCACTGCTCAGGGGCGGGAGGGCTACACCTTC. This sequence joins TRBV29-1 and TRBJ1-2; D may be TRBD1 (6 bases). The CDR3 is 11 amino acids. Germline loops: CDR1 SQVTM, CDR2 ANQGSEA.

The CDR3 spells CASSEYGGREYEQYF. In DNA form, the CDR3 reads TGTGCCAGCAGTGAATATGGCGGGAGGGAATACGAGCAGTACTTC. This chain uses TRBV25-1 with TRBJ2-7; 9 positions match TRBD2. The V segment lost 0 bases and the J segment 4 bases; nucleotides outside the gene matches: 4. Germline-derived CDR1 and CDR2 are MGHDK and SYGVNS. This CDR3 region has 15 residues.

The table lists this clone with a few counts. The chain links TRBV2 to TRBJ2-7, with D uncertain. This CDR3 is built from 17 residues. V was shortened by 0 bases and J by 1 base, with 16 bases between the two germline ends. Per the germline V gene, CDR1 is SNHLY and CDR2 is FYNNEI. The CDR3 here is CASSEAPQTAFSYEQYF. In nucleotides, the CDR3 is TGTGCCAGCAGTGAAGCTCCCCAGACGGCCTTTTCCTACGAGCAGTACTTC.

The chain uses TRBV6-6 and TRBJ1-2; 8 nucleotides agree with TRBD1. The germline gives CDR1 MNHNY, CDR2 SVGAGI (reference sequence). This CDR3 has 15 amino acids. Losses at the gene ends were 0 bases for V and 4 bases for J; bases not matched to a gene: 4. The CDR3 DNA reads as TGTGCCAGCAGTTACTCGAACCAGGGGGCCTATGGCTACACCTTC. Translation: CASSYSNQGAYGYTF.

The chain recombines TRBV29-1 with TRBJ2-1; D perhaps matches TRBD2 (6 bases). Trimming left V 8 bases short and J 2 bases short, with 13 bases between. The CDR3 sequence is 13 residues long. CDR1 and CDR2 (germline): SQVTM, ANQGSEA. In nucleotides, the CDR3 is TGCAGCCTGGGAGGACGTCCCTACAATGAGCAGTTCTTC. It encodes CSLGGRPYNEQFF.

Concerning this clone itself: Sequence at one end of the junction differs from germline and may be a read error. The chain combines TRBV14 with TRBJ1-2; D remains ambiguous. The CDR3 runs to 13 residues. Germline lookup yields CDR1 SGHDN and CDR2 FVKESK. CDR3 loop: CASSQDIRAGSTF. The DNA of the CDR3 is TGTGCCAGCAGCCAAGATATCAGAGCGGGCTCCACCTTC.

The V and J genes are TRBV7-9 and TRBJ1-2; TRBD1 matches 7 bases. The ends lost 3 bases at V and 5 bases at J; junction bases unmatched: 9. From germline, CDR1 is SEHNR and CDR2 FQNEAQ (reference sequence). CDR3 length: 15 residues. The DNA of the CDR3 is TGTGCCAGCAGCTTTCCTCGGACAGGCGATTATGGCTACACCTTC. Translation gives CASSFPRTGDYGYTF.

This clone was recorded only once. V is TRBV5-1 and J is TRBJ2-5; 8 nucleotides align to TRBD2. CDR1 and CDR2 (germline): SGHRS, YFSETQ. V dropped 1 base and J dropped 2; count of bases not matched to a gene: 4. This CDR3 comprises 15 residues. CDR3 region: CASSLWSGGQETQYF. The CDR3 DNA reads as TGCGCCAGCAGCTTGTGGTCGGGGGGGCAAGAGACCCAGTACTTC.

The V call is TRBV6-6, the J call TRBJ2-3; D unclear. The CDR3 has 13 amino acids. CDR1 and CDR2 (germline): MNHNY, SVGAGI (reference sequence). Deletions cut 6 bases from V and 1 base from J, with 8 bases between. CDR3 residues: CASRTRRTDTQYF. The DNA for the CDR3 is TGTGCCAGCAGGACGCGACGCACAGATACGCAGTATTTT.

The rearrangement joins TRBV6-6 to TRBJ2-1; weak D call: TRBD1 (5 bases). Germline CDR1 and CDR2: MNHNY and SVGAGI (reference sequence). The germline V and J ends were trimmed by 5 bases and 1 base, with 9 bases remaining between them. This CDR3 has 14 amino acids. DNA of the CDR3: TGTGCCAGCAGTATACAGGAATCCTACAATGAGCAGTTCTTC. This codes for CASSIQESYNEQFF.